This T cell receptor beta chain was profiled in a study of vaccination and CD4 T cells after COVID-19. Study information: Overlapping spike peptides served as the stimulus for the cells. These peptides came from SARS-CoV-2 and from the common cold coronaviruses HCoV-NL63, HCoV-OC43 and HCoV-229E.

The treatment denotes: roughly 10-day PBMC culture with coronavirus spike peptide pools or control peptides (ViraFEST assay). Peptide pools at around 10 ug/ml stimulated roughly 1.9 million PBMCs per well with roughly 9 IU/ml IL-2. Germline CDR1 reads SGHTA; CDR2 reads FQGNSA. Trimming shortened V by 5 bases and J by 8 bases, and 21 bases separated the two germline ends. CDR3 length: 15 residues. The study sequenced cultured CD4+ T cell DNA using the Oncomine TCR Beta short-read assay. TCRdb processed the PCR reads anew with MiXCR; each CDR3 protein has one entry. This sample yields some 10,000 distinct CDR3 sequences, of which 55% to 60% are seen a single time; 31% belongs to the top ten. This clonotype was recorded a few times. What it binds is unknown.

V gene TRBV7-2 combines with J gene TRBJ1-1; D might be TRBD1 (5 bases). Sequencing was carried out using CD4+ T cells from blood, cultured in vitro. The TCR originated in a human donor who had recovered from COVID-19. The chain's CDR3 is CASSPEGRGSGEAFF. CDR3 bases: TGTGCCAGCAGCCCTGAGGGACGGGGTTCGGGAGAAGCTTTCTTT.